This paragraph reports one TCR beta chain. Random hexamers were used to reverse transcribe an amount of 0.5 to 1 ug RNA. TCRdb used MiXCR to reprocess the immunoSEQ multiplex PCR reads, holding one entry per CDR3 protein. The table shows some 190,000 distinct CDR3 sequences, with approximately 94% occurring only once. From blood CD8+ and CD4+ T cells, the TCR beta chain was sequenced. In the multiple sclerosis control group, patients were treatment-naive and had stable or active relapsing-remitting disease. These data belong to a study of CD8 T cells in Susac syndrome. The V gene end was trimmed by 1 base and the J gene end by 4 bases; junction bases not matched to a gene: 5. Germline assignment: CDR1 SGHNT and CDR2 YYREEE (reference sequence). CDR3 length equals 15 residues.

This TCR came from a human donor with multiple sclerosis. V and J are TRBV5-4 and TRBJ2-1; 7 nucleotides align to TRBD2. The sample consisted of CD4+ T cells from PBMCs. In DNA form, the CDR3 reads TGTGCCAGCAGCTTGCGGGGGGTTGGGTACAATGAGCAGTTCTTC. It codes for CASSLRGVGYNEQFF.